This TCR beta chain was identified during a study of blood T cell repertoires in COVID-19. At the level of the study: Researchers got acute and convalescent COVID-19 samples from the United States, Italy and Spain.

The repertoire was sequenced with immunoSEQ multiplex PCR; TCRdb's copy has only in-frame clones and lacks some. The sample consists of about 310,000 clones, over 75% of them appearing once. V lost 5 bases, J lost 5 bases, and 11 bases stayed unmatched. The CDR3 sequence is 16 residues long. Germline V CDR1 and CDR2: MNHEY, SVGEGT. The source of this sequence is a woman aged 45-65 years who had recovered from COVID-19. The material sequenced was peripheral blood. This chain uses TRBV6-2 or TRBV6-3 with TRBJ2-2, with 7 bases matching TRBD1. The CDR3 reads CASSAQGVRRTGELFF. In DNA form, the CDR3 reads TGTGCCAGCAGTGCCCAGGGGGTAAGGCGAACCGGGGAGCTGTTTTTT.